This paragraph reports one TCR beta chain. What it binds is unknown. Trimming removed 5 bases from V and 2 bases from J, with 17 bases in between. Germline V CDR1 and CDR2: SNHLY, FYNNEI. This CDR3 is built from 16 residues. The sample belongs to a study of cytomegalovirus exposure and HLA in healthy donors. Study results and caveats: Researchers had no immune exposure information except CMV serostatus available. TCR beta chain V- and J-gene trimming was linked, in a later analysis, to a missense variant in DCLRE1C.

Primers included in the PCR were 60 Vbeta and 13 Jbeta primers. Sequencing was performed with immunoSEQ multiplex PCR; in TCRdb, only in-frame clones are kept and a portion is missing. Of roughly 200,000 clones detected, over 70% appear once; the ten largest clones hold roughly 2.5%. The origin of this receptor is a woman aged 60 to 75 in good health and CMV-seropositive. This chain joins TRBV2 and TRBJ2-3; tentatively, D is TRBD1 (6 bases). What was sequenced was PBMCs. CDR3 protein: CASSSPRDKNTDTQYF. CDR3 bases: TGTGCCAGCAGTTCCCCCCGGGACAAAAACACAGATACGCAGTATTTT.